Below, 15 T cell receptor beta chains from the same sample are listed, as sequenced in a study of T cell responses to AZD1222 COVID-19 vaccine. Produced via immunoSEQ multiplex PCR; TCRdb's table is partial and in-frame only. The table lists about 86,000 clones, approximately 89% of them singletons. The specimen comprised peripheral blood, sampled 28 days after the second AZD1222 dose. Source of these receptors: an adult who received the AZD1222 COVID-19 vaccine.

This clone came up once. This chain uses TRBV9 with TRBJ2-7; perhaps TRBD2 as D (7 bases). Germline CDR1 and CDR2: SGDLS and YYNGEE. This CDR3 is 15 amino acids long. Trimming took off 4 bases at V and 2 bases at J, with 16 bases between the two ends. The CDR3 DNA sequence: TGTGCCAGCAGCCTGGGGGGGGCCCACCCCTACGAGCAGTACTTC. Amino acids: CASSLGGAHPYEQYF.

The J gene is TRBJ1-5, the V gene TRBV7-9; a possible D gene is TRBD1 (6 bases). The CDR3 totals 15 residues. CDR1 SEHNR and CDR2 FQNEAQ come from the germline V gene (reference sequence). The V end lost 5 bases, the J end lost 7 bases, and 18 bases lay between the germline ends. DNA for the CDR3: TGTGCCAGCAGCCCCGCGGGGGGCGCCGGACAGCCCCAGCATTTT. Protein sequence: CASSPAGGAGQPQHF.

Only a few counts were recorded for this clone. CDR3 region: CASSGTGGLTEAFF. CDR3 sequence (DNA): TGTGCCAGTAGTGGAACTGGGGGTCTCACTGAAGCTTTCTTT. The chain recombines TRBV19 with TRBJ1-1; D possibly corresponds to TRBD1 (5 bases). Germline CDR1 LNHDA, CDR2 SQIVND (reference sequence). The ends were cut back, 5 bases at V and 4 bases at J, with 14 bases in the middle. This CDR3 has 14 amino acids. Combining the CDR3 with reference TRBV19 and TRBJ1-1 gives the whole variable domain DGGITQSPKYLFRKEGQNVTLSCEQNLNHDAMYWYRQDPGQGLRLIYYSQIVNDFQKGDIAEGYSVSREKKESFPLTVTSAQKNPTAFYLCASSGTGGLTEAFFGQGTRLTVV.

This sequence joins TRBV9 and TRBJ1-2; D not resolved. The ends were cut back, 4 bases at V and 0 bases at J, with 13 bases in the middle. The CDR3 loop spans 15 amino acids. CDR1 is SGDLS, CDR2 YYNGEE, per germline. CDR3 residues: CASSPPSAANYGYTF. The CDR3, as DNA: TGTGCCAGCAGCCCCCCTTCGGCGGCTAACTATGGCTACACCTTC. The variable domain in full, completed from reference TRBV9 and TRBJ1-2, reads DSGVTQTPKHLITATGQRVTLRCSPRSGDLSVYWYQQSLDQGLQFLIQYYNGEERAKGNILERFSAQQFPDLHSELNLSSLELGDSALYFCASSPPSAANYGYTFGSGTRLTVV.

The chain employs TRBV13 and TRBJ1-2; 7 bases match TRBD1. V lost 0 bases, J lost 4 bases, and 5 bases stayed unmatched. CDR3 length equals 15 residues. Germline V gene data show CDR1 as PRHDT and CDR2 as FYEKMQ (reference sequence). The CDR3 nucleotides read TGTGCCAGCAGCTTAGGAACAGGGGCGAGCTATGGCTACACCTTC. It yields the protein CASSLGTGASYGYTF.

This clone was seen only once. V and J are TRBV19 and TRBJ2-1; 9 bases agree with TRBD2. CDR3 length: 15 amino acids. The V gene's germline CDR1 is LNHDA and CDR2 SQIVND (reference sequence). V shed 3 bases and J 6 bases; nucleotides not matched to a gene: 6. CDR3 amino acids: CASSMVAGVSNEQFF. The CDR3 DNA reads as TGTGCCAGTAGTATGGTAGCGGGGGTAAGCAATGAGCAGTTCTTC. Full variable domain (rest looked up from reference TRBV19 and TRBJ2-1): DGGITQSPKYLFRKEGQNVTLSCEQNLNHDAMYWYRQDPGQGLRLIYYSQIVNDFQKGDIAEGYSVSREKKESFPLTVTSAQKNPTAFYLCASSMVAGVSNEQFFGPGTRLTVL.

The chain combines TRBV6-1 with TRBJ1-5; no reliable D call. The CDR3 consists of 16 residues. CDR1 MNHNS and CDR2 SASEGT come from the germline V gene. Trimming shortened V by 2 bases and J by 0 bases, and 11 bases separated the two germline ends. CDR3 loop: CASSEWVEYSNQPQHF. The CDR3 DNA is TGTGCCAGCAGTGAATGGGTAGAGTATAGCAATCAGCCCCAGCATTTT.

CDR3 residues: CASSQVGSGGSSYEQYF. Here the CDR3 DNA reads TGCGCCAGCAGCCAAGTAGGTAGCGGGGGCAGCTCCTACGAGCAGTACTTC. The rearrangement joins TRBV4-3 to TRBJ2-7, with 9 bases fitting TRBD2. Germline V gene lookup returns CDR1 LGHNA and CDR2 YSLEER. CDR3 length: 17 residues. The V segment lost 1 base and the J segment 0 bases; nucleotides outside the gene matches: 7.

On this clone itself: The CDR3 ends on some other residue instead of the conserved phenylalanine or tryptophan, so this is likely a read error. Because the CDR3's place on the DNA is in doubt, the DNA is left out and the CDR3 is given as listed by TCRdb. The chain combines TRBV19 with TRBJ1-3; the table's D call TRBD1 went unverified against the DNA. Germline values: CDR1 LNHDA, CDR2 SQIVND (reference sequence). The CDR3 adds up to 11 amino acids, both ends counted. The CDR3 sequence is CASSIVTTGSL.

The J gene is TRBJ1-1, the V gene TRBV5-8; 7 bases line up with TRBD1. CDR1 is SGHTS and CDR2 is YDEGEE in the germline V gene. After removal of 1 base from V and 0 bases from J, the junction contained 3 bases not matched to a gene. This CDR3 is built from 15 residues. The chain's CDR3 is CASSLRTGLNTEAFF. DNA for the CDR3: TGTGCCAGCAGCTTGCGGACAGGACTGAACACTGAAGCTTTCTTT.

Comment on this clone: At the DNA level, this CDR3 is encoded by other sequences in the same sample as well. The V call is TRBV19, the J call TRBJ1-6, with TRBD1 matching over 7 bases. The V and J ends lost 5 bases and 3 bases, in that order; junction bases with no gene match: 10. This CDR3 comprises 17 residues. In germline, CDR1 is LNHDA, CDR2 SQIVND (reference sequence). The CDR3 sequence is CASSPETGTSYNSPLHF. CDR3 sequence (DNA): TGTGCCAGTAGTCCAGAGACAGGGACCAGCTATAATTCACCCCTCCACTTT. Filled out from reference TRBV19 and TRBJ1-6, the complete variable domain reads DGGITQSPKYLFRKEGQNVTLSCEQNLNHDAMYWYRQDPGQGLRLIYYSQIVNDFQKGDIAEGYSVSREKKESFPLTVTSAQKNPTAFYLCASSPETGTSYNSPLHFGNGTRLTVT.

The chain is built from TRBV12-2 and TRBJ2-7; the D segment call TRBD1 is taken from the table without a DNA check. TRBV12-2 counts as a pseudogene. CDR3 size: 17 residues. The CDR3 sequence is CASRLSSPGTGRYEQYV. CDR3 in DNA: TGTGCAAGTCGCTTATCCTCCCCGGGGACAGGCCGCTACGAGCAGTACGTC.

V usage is TRBV14 and J usage is TRBJ2-5; D unclear. V lost 3 bases, J lost 0 bases, and 5 bases lay in between. Per germline, CDR1 SGHDN and CDR2 FVKESK. CDR3 length: 13 residues. The CDR3 nucleotides are TGTGCCAGCAGCCAGGGGTACCAAGAGACCCAGTACTTC. Encoded protein: CASSQGYQETQYF.

Concerning this clone: The junction does not match germline at one end; this may be a read error. The chain couples TRBV5-4 to TRBJ1-2, with no clear D. Germline CDR1 SGHNT, CDR2 YYREEE (reference sequence). The CDR3 contains 13 residues. The CDR3 nucleotides are TGTGCCAGCAGCTTGAATGGCGACTATGACTACACCTTC. Its translation: CASSLNGDYDYTF. Together with reference TRBV5-4 and TRBJ1-2, the CDR3 gives the full variable domain: ETGVTQSPTHLIKTRGQQVTLRCSSQSGHNTVSWYQQALGQGPQFIFQYYREEENGRGNFPPRFSGLQFPNYSSELNVNALELDDSALYLCASSLNGDYDYTFGSGTRLTVV.

The chain is built from TRBV11-2 and TRBJ1-4; D remains ambiguous. The CDR3 extends over 14 amino acids. Trimming left V 1 base short and J 8 bases short, with 11 bases between. Germline V lookup: CDR1 SGHAT, CDR2 FQNNGV. CDR3 protein: CASSLGQVVEKLFF. The CDR3 DNA follows: TGTGCCAGCAGCTTAGGCCAGGTCGTGGAAAAACTGTTTTTT. The variable domain in full, completed from reference TRBV11-2 and TRBJ1-4, reads EAGVAQSPRYKIIEKRQSVAFWCNPISGHATLYWYQQILGQGPKLLIQFQNNGVVDDSQLPKDRFSAERLKGVDSTLKIQPAKLEDSAVYLCASSLGQVVEKLFFGSGTQLSVL.